Presented here are 23 T cell receptor beta chains from one specimen sequenced in a study of T cell clones after liver transplantation. For these receptors, no antigen is known. Sequenced by immunoSEQ multiplex PCR; TCRdb stores in-frame clones only, minus some. This table has about 5,800 clones, about 28% appearing once. Proliferating CFSE-low MLR cells were sequenced to define alloreactive TCRbeta sequences. Sample: CD4+ T cells from cultured PBMCs. The source is a human patient who received a liver transplant. Certain T cells may be donor cells from the graft.

The genes are TRBV15 and TRBJ2-7; no clear D gene. CDR3 length: 16 residues. Trimming stripped 0 bases from V and 3 bases from J, with 15 bases between. The germline V gene encodes CDR1 LNHNV and CDR2 YYDKDF (reference sequence). CDR3 nucleotides: TGTGCCACCAGCAGAGATTACGCATACAGAAACTACGAGCAGTACTTC. Protein product: CATSRDYAYRNYEQYF.

This chain uses TRBV9 with TRBJ1-2, with a weak D call TRBD1 (6 bases). Germline CDR1 reads SGDLS; CDR2 reads YYNGEE. The CDR3 has 21 amino acids. Trimming pared 3 bases from V and 2 bases from J, leaving 32 bases between. The DNA of the CDR3 is TGTGCCAGCAGCGGAGTGATGGGGGCGCAGAAACCCTCCACTCGAAACTATGGCTACACCTTC. As protein: CASSGVMGAQKPSTRNYGYTF.

J is TRBJ1-5 and V is TRBV1; the table's TRBD1 call for D was not verified on the DNA. TRBV1 is a listed pseudogene. The CDR3 is made up of 21 amino acids. The chain's CDR3 is CTSSQTGTGDFWQKGNQPQHF. CDR3 nucleotide sequence: TGCACCAGCAGCCAAACCGGGACAGGGGATTTTTGGCAGAAGGGCAATCAGCCCCAGCATTTT.

This clone has more than one count but fewer than ten. The J gene is TRBJ2-3, the V gene TRBV4-3; TRBD2 is a possible D gene (6 bases). Per the germline V gene, CDR1 is LGHNA and CDR2 is YSLEER. The CDR3 sequence is 13 residues long. The ends were cut back, 6 bases at V and 5 bases at J, with 12 bases in the middle. CDR3 sequence reads: CASRLRGGDTQYF. The CDR3 region has the DNA TGCGCCAGCAGATTGCGGGGAGGAGATACGCAGTATTTT.

This clone was counted a few times. J is TRBJ1-1 and V is TRBV11-3; D is perhaps TRBD1 (5 bases). Germline V gives CDR1 SGHNT, CDR2 YENEEA. Between the trimmed V and J ends, which lost 5 bases and 0 bases, there was a span of 10 bases. The CDR3 is 14 amino acids. As DNA, the CDR3 is TGTGCCAGCAGCCCCCCGGGGCTGAACACTGAAGCTTTCTTT. Its translation: CASSPPGLNTEAFF.

For the CDR3, the DNA is TGTGCCAGCAGATTCCAGGGGGCGAACACCATATATTTT. This gives the protein CASRFQGANTIYF. V and J are TRBV6-1 and TRBJ1-3, with 8 bases fitting TRBD1. This CDR3 is built from 13 residues. With 6 bases clipped from V and 7 bases from J, the junction kept 5 bases outside the gene matches. Per the germline V gene, CDR1 is MNHNS and CDR2 is SASEGT.

This clone was detected only a few times. The CDR3 DNA reads TGTGCCAGCAGTCAAGAGAGGACAGGGGGTGGCTACACCTTC. As protein: CASSQERTGGGYTF. This chain uses TRBV2 with TRBJ1-2; 10 bases align to TRBD1. J gave up 7 bases and V 5 bases, and 7 bases lay outside the gene matches. The CDR3 is made up of 14 amino acids. Germline-derived CDR1 and CDR2 are SNHLY and FYNNEI.

This clone was observed a handful of times. This chain connects TRBV10-2 to TRBJ2-3; tentative D call: TRBD1 (5 bases). Trimming pared 7 bases from V and 1 base from J, leaving 18 bases between. Germline V CDR1 and CDR2: WSHSY, SAAADI. The CDR3 has 16 amino acids. CDR3 protein: CASTDRNGRGTDTQYF. CDR3 sequence (DNA): TGCGCCAGCACTGACCGGAACGGCAGGGGCACAGATACGCAGTATTTT.

The V call is TRBV30, the J call TRBJ1-5, with D unclear. Trimming removed 2 bases at V and 1 base at J, with 6 bases between. CDR1 and CDR2 from the germline V gene are GTSNPN and SVGIG (reference sequence). The length of the CDR3 is 13 residues. The CDR3 spells CAWSFGSNQPQHF. The CDR3 bases are TGTGCCTGGAGTTTTGGGAGCAATCAGCCCCAGCATTTT.

The chain joins TRBV30 to TRBJ1-6; D is perhaps TRBD1 (5 bases). The CDR3 sequence is 13 residues long. V was cut by 5 bases and J by 7 bases, with 12 bases left in between. Germline values: CDR1 GTSNPN, CDR2 SVGIG (reference sequence). The CDR3 bases are TGTGCCTGGCGTACAGGTCAAAATTCACCCCTCCACTTT. Protein product: CAWRTGQNSPLHF.

V is TRBV30 and J is TRBJ1-4, with a weak D call TRBD1 (6 bases). The CDR3 is made up of 12 amino acids. CDR1 is GTSNPN and CDR2 is SVGIG in the germline V gene (reference sequence). The V end lost 0 bases, the J end lost 11 bases, and 10 bases lay between the germline ends. The CDR3 is CAWSVGGEKLFF. For the CDR3, the DNA is TGTGCCTGGAGTGTGGGGGGCGAGAAACTGTTTTTT.

This clone was picked up a small number of times. This chain connects TRBV18 to TRBJ2-3, with D unresolved. The CDR3 spans 16 residues. Trimming stripped 2 bases from V and 2 bases from J, with 14 bases between. The germline V gene has CDR1 KGHSH and CDR2 LQKENI. Written as DNA, the CDR3 is TGTGCCAGCTCACCATTGGGAACGAGAAACACAGATACGCAGTATTTT. Its translation: CASSPLGTRNTDTQYF.

This clone was observed many times. A single base is all that separates this from a far larger clone, so a read error is likely. The same CDR3 can be traced to other DNA sequences in this sample. The rearrangement links TRBV9 to TRBJ2-6; 8 bases align to TRBD1. The CDR3 extends over 17 amino acids. CDR1 is SGDLS and CDR2 is YYNGEE in the germline V gene. Trimming took 4 bases from V and 4 from J; bases not matched to a gene: 10. CDR3: CASSKARGRSGANVLTF. In nucleotides, the CDR3 is TGTGCCAGCAGCAAAGCCAGGGGGCGCTCGGGGGCCAACGTCCTGACTTTC.

This clone was observed a single time. The rearrangement joins TRBV4-3 to TRBJ2-5; D tentatively fits TRBD1 or TRBD2 (6 bases each). This CDR3 region has 16 residues. Trimming removed 1 base at V and 7 bases at J, with 19 bases between. CDR1 and CDR2 (germline): LGHNA, YSLEER. In DNA, the CDR3 is TGCGCCAGCAGCCAAGTCCTTCGGGGGCTGGGGGGGACCCAGTACTTC. Translation gives CASSQVLRGLGGTQYF.

The V and J genes are TRBV28 and TRBJ2-7; tentative D call: TRBD1 (5 bases). CDR1 and CDR2 from the germline V gene are MDHEN and SYDVKM. The CDR3 is made up of 14 amino acids. The V gene lost 6 bases and the J gene lost 5 bases, with 17 bases spanning the gap. This CDR3 is CASSLNGWGHEQYV. CDR3 nucleotide sequence: TGTGCCAGCAGCCTGAATGGATGGGGCCACGAGCAGTACGTC.

Notes on this clone: Since a far larger clone is one base different, this is likely a read error. The chain combines TRBV6-4 with TRBJ1-6; D unclear. Germline lookup yields CDR1 MRHNA and CDR2 SNTAGT. CDR3 length: 16 residues. The CDR3 loop is CSSSEGGGYYNSPLHF. The CDR3 region has the DNA TGTTCCAGCAGTGAGGGTGGTGGTTACTATAATTCACCCCTCCACTTT.

This clone is classed as medium-sized. This chain links TRBV13 with TRBJ2-1; TRBD2 is a possible D gene (5 bases). The V gene lost 0 bases and the J gene lost 0 bases, with 6 bases spanning the gap. CDR1 is PRHDT, CDR2 FYEKMQ, per germline (reference sequence). The CDR3 spans 15 residues. CDR3 sequence reads: CASSLGDYSYNEQFF. The CDR3 bases are TGTGCCAGCAGCTTAGGAGACTACTCCTACAATGAGCAGTTCTTC.

In nucleotides, the CDR3 is TGTGCCAGCAGCCCTCGGACTAGCGGACGACCCGGGGAGCTGTTTTTT. Its protein is CASSPRTSGRPGELFF. This chain links TRBV9 with TRBJ2-2; 10 nucleotides agree with TRBD2. This CDR3 contains 16 residues. Germline trimming cut 4 bases from V and 6 bases from J; bases unmatched to any gene: 9. From germline, CDR1 is SGDLS and CDR2 YYNGEE.

This clone has only a few counts. DNA for the CDR3: TGTGCCAGCAGCTTAGGAGGGGGGAGTAACCAGCAGTACTTC. Translation gives CASSLGGGSNQQYF. V and J are TRBV7-2 and TRBJ2-7, with D perhaps being TRBD1 or TRBD2 (6 bases each). CDR1 SGHTA and CDR2 FQGNSA come from the germline V gene. V lost 1 base to trimming and J lost 8 bases, with 15 bases between them. The CDR3 covers 14 residues.

Only a few counts were recorded for this clone. In DNA, the CDR3 is TGTGCCAGCAGGGGCCATGGGGGGACTGAAGCTTTCTTT. The encoded protein is CASRGHGGTEAFF. This rearrangement joins TRBV6-6 to TRBJ1-1, with D possibly TRBD1 on 5 matching bases. Trimming stripped 6 bases from V and 5 bases from J, with 13 bases between. The CDR3 has 13 amino acids. Germline CDR1 is MNHNY and CDR2 is SVGAGI (reference sequence).

This clone appeared a few times. The V call is TRBV6-5, the J call TRBJ2-7; TRBD1 matches 7 bases. Germline-derived CDR1 and CDR2 are MNHEY and SVGAGI. The J segment lost 3 bases and the V segment lost 5 bases, leaving 10 bases of the junction unmatched. The CDR3 has 15 amino acids. CDR3 amino acids: CASSQPRQGDYEQYF. CDR3 sequence (DNA): TGTGCCAGCAGTCAACCGCGACAGGGAGACTACGAGCAGTACTTC.

DNA for the CDR3: TGCAGCGAGACTAGCGGGAGCGATGAGCAGTTCTTC. Translation gives CSETSGSDEQFF. V and J are TRBV29-1 and TRBJ2-1; 12 positions match TRBD2. Germline CDR1 is SQVTM and CDR2 is ANQGSEA. V dropped 7 bases and J dropped 8; count of bases not matched to a gene: 3. The CDR3 loop spans 12 amino acids.

The chain links TRBV10-2 to TRBJ2-3, with TRBD2 matching 7 bases. CDR1 and CDR2 from the germline V gene are WSHSY and SAAADI. The CDR3 totals 14 residues. The J segment lost 4 bases and the V segment lost 5 bases, leaving 6 bases of the junction unmatched. CDR3 in DNA: TGCGCCAGCAGTCTAAGCGGGATTTCAGATACGCAGTATTTT. Its protein product is CASSLSGISDTQYF.